This entry is about one TCR beta chain. The CDR3 loop spans 15 amino acids. V dropped 4 bases and J dropped 3; count of bases not matched to a gene: 9. Germline CDR1 and CDR2: SGHTA and FQGNSA. These data belong to a study of T cells in Graves' hyperthyroidism and ophthalmopathy. RNA transcripts gave rise to amplified TCR beta CDR3 regions. The TCR CDR3 first-round RT-PCR relied on the HTBI primer set. A single record per CDR3 protein comes from TCRdb applying MiXCR to the multiplex PCR reads. The sample has just under 750,000 distinct CDR3 sequences, around a third seen once. J is TRBJ2-7 and V is TRBV7-2; 7 bases align to TRBD2. This clonotype originated in a woman between 40 and 50 years old with Graves' hyperthyroidism. The specimen was blood. CDR3 coding DNA: TGTGCCAGCAGCTACCGGGGAGGGGAACGCTACGAGCAGTACTTC. It codes for CASSYRGGERYEQYF.